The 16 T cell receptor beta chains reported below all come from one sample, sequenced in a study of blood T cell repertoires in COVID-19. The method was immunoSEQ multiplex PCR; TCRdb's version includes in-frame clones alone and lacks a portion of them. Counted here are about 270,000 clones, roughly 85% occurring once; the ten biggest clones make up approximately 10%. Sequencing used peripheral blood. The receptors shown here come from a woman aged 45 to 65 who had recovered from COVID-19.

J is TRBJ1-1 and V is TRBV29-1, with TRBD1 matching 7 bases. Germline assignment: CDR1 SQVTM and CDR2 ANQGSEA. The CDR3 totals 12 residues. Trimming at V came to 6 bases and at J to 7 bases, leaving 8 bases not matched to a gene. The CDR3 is CSVEGNRGEAFF. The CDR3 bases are TGCAGCGTCGAGGGGAACAGGGGTGAAGCTTTCTTT.

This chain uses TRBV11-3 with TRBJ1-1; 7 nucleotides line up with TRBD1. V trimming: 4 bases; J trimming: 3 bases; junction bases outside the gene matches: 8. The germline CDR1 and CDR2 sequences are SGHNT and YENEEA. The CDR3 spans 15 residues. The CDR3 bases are TGTGCCAGCAGCTCTGACGGAGGGGGCGACACTGAAGCTTTCTTT. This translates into CASSSDGGGDTEAFF.

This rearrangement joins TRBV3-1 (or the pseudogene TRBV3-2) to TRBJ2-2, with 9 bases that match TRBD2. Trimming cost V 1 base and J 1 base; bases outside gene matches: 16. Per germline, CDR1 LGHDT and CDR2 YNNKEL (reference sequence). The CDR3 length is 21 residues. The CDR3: CASSQVGEMREGPENTGELFF. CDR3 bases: TGTGCCAGCAGCCAAGTTGGAGAAATGCGGGAGGGCCCAGAGAACACCGGGGAGCTGTTTTTT.

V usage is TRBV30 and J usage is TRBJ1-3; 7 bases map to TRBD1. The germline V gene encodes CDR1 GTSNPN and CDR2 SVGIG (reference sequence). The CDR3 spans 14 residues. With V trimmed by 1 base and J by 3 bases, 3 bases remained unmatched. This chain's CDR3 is CAWSGQGGGNTIYF. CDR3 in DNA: TGTGCCTGGAGTGGACAGGGAGGTGGAAACACCATATATTTT.

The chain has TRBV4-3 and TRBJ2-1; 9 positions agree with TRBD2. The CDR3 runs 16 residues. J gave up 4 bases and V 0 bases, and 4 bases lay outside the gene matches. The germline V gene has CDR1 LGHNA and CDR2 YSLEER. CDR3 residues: CASSQDVSGGYNEQFF. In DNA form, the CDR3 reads TGCGCCAGCAGCCAAGATGTTAGCGGGGGATACAATGAGCAGTTCTTC.

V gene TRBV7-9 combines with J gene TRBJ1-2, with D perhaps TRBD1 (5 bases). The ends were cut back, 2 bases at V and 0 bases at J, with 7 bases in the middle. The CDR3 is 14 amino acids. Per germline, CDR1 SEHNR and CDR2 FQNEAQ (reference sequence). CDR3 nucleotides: TGTGCCAGCAGCTTACCGACAGCTAACTATGGCTACACCTTC. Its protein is CASSLPTANYGYTF. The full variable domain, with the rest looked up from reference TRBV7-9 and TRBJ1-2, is DTGVSQNPRHKITKRGQNVTFRCDPISEHNRLYWYRQTLGQGPEFLTYFQNEAQLEKSRLLSDRFSAERPKGSFSTLEIQRTEQGDSAMYLCASSLPTANYGYTFGSGTRLTVV.

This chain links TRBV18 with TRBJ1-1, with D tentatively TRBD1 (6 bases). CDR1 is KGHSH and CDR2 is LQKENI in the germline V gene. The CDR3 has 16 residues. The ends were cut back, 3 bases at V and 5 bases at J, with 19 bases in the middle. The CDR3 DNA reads TGTGCCAGCTCACCTTCGACAGGTGGAGTGGGAACTGAAGCTTTCTTT. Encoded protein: CASSPSTGGVGTEAFF. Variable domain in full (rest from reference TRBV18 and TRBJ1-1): NAGVMQNPRHLVRRRGQEARLRCSPMKGHSHVYWYRQLPEEGLKFMVYLQKENIIDESGMPKERFSAEFPKEGPSILRIQQVVRGDSAAYFCASSPSTGGVGTEAFFGQGTRLTVV.

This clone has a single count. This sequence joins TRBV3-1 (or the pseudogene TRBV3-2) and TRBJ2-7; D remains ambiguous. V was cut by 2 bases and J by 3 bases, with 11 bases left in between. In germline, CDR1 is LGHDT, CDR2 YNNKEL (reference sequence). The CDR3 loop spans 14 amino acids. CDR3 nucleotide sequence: TGTGCCAGCAGCCAACCTTTTAATTACTACGAGCAGTACTTC. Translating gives CASSQPFNYYEQYF.

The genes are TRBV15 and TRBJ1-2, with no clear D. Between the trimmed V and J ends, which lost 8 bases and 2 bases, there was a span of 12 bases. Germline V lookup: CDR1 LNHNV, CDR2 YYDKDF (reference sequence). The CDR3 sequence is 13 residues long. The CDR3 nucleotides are TGTGCCACCGGCAAGGGCGGGAACTATGGCTACACCTTC. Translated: CATGKGGNYGYTF.

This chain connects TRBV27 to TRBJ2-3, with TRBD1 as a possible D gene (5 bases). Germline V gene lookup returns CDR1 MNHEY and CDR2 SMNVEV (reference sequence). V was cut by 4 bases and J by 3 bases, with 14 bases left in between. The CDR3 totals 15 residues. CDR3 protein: CASSSLDRSTDTQYF. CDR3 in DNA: TGTGCCAGCAGTTCGCTAGACAGATCAACAGATACGCAGTATTTT.

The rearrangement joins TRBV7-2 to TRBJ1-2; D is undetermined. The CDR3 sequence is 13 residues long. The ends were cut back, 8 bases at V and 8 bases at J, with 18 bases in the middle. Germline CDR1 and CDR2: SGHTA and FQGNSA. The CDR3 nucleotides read TGTGCCAGCGGGGAGTACCCGGCCGGAGGCTACACCTTC. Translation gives CASGEYPAGGYTF.

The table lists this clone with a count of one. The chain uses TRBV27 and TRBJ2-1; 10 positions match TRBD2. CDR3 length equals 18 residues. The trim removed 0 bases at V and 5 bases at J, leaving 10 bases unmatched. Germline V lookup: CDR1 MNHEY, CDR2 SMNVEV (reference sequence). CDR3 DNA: TGTGCCAGCAGTTTATCGGCGCTAGCGGGAGTCCTCGACAATGAGCAGTTCTTC. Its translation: CASSLSALAGVLDNEQFF.

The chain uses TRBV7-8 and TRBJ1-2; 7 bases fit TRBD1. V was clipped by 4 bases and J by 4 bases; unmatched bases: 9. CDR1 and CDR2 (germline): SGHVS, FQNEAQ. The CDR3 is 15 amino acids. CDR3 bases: TGTGCCAGCAGCTCGGGACAGAGCTACTCCTATGGCTACACCTTC. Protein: CASSSGQSYSYGYTF.

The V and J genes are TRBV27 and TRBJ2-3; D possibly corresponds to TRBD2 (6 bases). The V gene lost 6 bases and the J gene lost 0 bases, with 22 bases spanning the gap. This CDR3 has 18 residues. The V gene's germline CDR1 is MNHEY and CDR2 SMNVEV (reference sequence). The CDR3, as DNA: TGTGCCAGCAGCCATGACCCCTTGGGGGGAGCTAGCACAGATACGCAGTATTTT. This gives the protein CASSHDPLGGASTDTQYF.

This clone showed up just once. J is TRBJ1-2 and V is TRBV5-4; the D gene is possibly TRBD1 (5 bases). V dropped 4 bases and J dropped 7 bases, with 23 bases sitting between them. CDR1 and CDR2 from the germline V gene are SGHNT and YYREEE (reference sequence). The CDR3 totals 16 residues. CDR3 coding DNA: TGTGCCAGCAGCGGCGGGGTGGGGGAGGCCTCGGGTGGCTACACCTTC. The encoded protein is CASSGGVGEASGGYTF.

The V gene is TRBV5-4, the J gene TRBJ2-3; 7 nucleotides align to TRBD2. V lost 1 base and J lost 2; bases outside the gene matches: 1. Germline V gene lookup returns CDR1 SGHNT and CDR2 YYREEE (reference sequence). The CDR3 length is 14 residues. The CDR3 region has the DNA TGTGCCAGCAGCTTGCGGGGGGTCACAGATACGCAGTATTTT. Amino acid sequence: CASSLRGVTDTQYF.